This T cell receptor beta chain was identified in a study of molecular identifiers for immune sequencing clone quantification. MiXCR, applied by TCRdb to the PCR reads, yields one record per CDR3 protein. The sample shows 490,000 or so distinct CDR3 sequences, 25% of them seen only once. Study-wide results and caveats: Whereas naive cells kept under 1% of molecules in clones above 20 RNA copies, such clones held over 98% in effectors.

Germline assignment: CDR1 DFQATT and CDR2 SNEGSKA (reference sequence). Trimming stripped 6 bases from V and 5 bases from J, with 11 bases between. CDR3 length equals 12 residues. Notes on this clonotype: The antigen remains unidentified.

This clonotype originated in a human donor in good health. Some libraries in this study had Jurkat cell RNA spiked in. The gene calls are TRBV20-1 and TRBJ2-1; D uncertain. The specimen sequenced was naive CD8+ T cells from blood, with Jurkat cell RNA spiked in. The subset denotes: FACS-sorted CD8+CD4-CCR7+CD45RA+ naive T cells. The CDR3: CSAPRAHNEQFF. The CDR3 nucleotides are TGCAGTGCCCCACGCGCCCACAATGAGCAGTTCTTC.